This is a list of T cell receptor beta chains from one sample in a study of T cell changes during pregnancy in multiple sclerosis. The protocol was immunoSEQ multiplex PCR, while the TCRdb copy is restricted to in-frame clones and leaves out a portion. The data hold about 42,000 clones, with around 90% observed a single time. Sample: CD4+ T cells from peripheral blood mononuclear cells, taken in the second trimester of pregnancy. The receptors were sampled from a female donor with multiple sclerosis, enrolled in a pregnancy study. Each CDR3 is given with its conserved first and last residue. The D gene is left open where the match is weak. For some rows the clone size is stated as once, few or many, or as a class when expanded; others skip it.

v_call	d_call	clone_size	j_call	cdr3_aa	cdr3_nt
TRBV6-5	TRBD1	NA	TRBJ2-3	CASSYHRDRGTDTQYF	TGTGCCAGCAGTTATCACCGGGACAGAGGCACAGATACGCAGTATTTT
TRBV18	TRBD1	few	TRBJ2-5	CASSPGQGNGETQYF	TGTGCCAGCTCACCCGGACAGGGGAATGGAGAGACCCAGTACTTC
TRBV5-1	TRBD1	NA	TRBJ1-1	CASRTGTENLNTEAFF	TGCGCCAGCAGAACCGGGACAGAGAACTTGAACACTGAAGCTTTCTTT
TRBV7-8	NA	NA	TRBJ2-7	CASSRVRGGTYEQYF	TGTGCCAGCAGCCGTGTTAGAGGGGGAACCTACGAGCAGTACTTC
TRBV27	TRBD1	NA	TRBJ2-5	CASSTRGHETQYF	TGTGCCAGCAGCACAAGGGGGCACGAGACCCAGTACTTC
TRBV19	TRBD1	NA	TRBJ1-5	CASSIGQGMLNQPQHF	TGTGCCAGTAGTATAGGACAGGGGATGTTAAATCAGCCCCAGCATTTT
TRBV27	TRBD1	NA	TRBJ2-1	CASSPLPGTGFNEQFF	TGTGCCAGCAGTCCTCTCCCCGGGACAGGGTTCAATGAGCAGTTCTTC
TRBV27	NA	NA	TRBJ2-1	CASSFLSSYNEQFF	TGTGCCAGCAGTTTCTTGAGCTCCTACAATGAGCAGTTCTTC
TRBV7-2	NA	NA	TRBJ2-5	CASSAQGLNQETQYF	TGTGCCAGCAGCGCGCAGGGACTTAACCAAGAGACCCAGTACTTC
TRBV5-7	TRBD1	NA	TRBJ2-7	CASSTPGTGGEQYF	TGTGCCAGCAGCACCCCCGGGACAGGGGGCGAGCAGTACTTC
TRBV7-2	NA	few	TRBJ2-2	CASSRHDISNTGELFF	TGTGCCAGCAGCAGACACGACATCTCGAACACCGGGGAGCTGTTTTTT
TRBV7-2	TRBD1	NA	TRBJ1-3	CASSTRQGAGNTIYF	TGTGCCAGCAGCACCCGACAGGGAGCTGGAAACACCATATATTTT
TRBV5-1	TRBD2	NA	TRBJ2-3	CASRREVSTDTQYF	TGCGCCAGCAGGCGGGAGGTCAGCACAGATACGCAGTATTTT
TRBV28	NA	NA	TRBJ2-1	CASQGTKNNEQFF	TGTGCCAGCCAAGGGACAAAGAACAATGAGCAGTTCTTC
TRBV6-1	TRBD2	NA	TRBJ2-7	CASSSLSGRPYEQYF	TGTGCCAGCAGCTCGCTTAGCGGGAGGCCCTACGAGCAGTACTTC
TRBV2	NA	NA	TRBJ2-5	CASRSRGIRDTYF	TGTGCCAGCAGGTCACGCGGGATAAGAGACACGTACTTC
TRBV19	NA	NA	TRBJ2-5	CASSPGLPRGGETQYF	TGTGCCAGTAGCCCGGGACTGCCTCGCGGAGGAGAGACCCAGTACTTC
TRBV27	NA	NA	TRBJ1-6	CASSLSRIGGDNSPLHF	TGTGCCAGCAGTTTATCGCGGATAGGGGGGGATAATTCACCCCTCCACTTT
TRBV6-6	TRBD2	once	TRBJ2-3	CATSTSGITDTQYF	TGTGCCACCTCGACTAGCGGGATCACAGATACGCAGTATTTT
TRBV7-9	TRBD1	NA	TRBJ2-6	CASSSDRGSAGANVLTF	TGTGCCAGCAGCTCGGACAGGGGGTCCGCTGGGGCCAACGTCCTGACTTTC
TRBV5-1	TRBD2	NA	TRBJ2-3	CASSLASGIRDTQYF	TGCGCCAGCAGCTTGGCTAGCGGGATCAGAGATACGCAGTATTTT
TRBV19	TRBD1	NA	TRBJ1-5	CASKDRGSNQPQHF	TGTGCCAGTAAAGACAGGGGTAGCAATCAGCCCCAGCATTTT
TRBV18	NA	NA	TRBJ2-7	CASSPSGSSYEQYF	TGTGCCAGCTCACCGTCAGGTTCTTCCTACGAGCAGTACTTC
TRBV18	NA	NA	TRBJ2-6	CASSPRRGGANVLTF	TGTGCCAGCTCACCAAGGCGGGGTGGGGCCAACGTCCTGACTTTC